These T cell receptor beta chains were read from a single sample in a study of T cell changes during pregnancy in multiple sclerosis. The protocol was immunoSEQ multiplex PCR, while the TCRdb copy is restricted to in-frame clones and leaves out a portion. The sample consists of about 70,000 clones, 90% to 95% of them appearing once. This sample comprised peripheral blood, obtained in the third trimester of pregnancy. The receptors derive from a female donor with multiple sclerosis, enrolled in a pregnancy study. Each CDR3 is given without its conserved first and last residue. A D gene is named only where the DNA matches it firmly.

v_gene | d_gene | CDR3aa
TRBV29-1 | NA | SVPPRGTEAF
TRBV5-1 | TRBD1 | ASSLQGRSNEKLF
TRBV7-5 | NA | VRRPNRTDTQY
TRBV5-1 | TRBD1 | ASSLGLNLGQGSVGNTIY
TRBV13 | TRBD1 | ASSFSPGGASLNTEAF
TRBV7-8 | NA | ASQRGSGAEAF
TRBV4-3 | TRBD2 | ASSRMISGGADSYEQY
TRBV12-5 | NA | ASGSTENNSPLH
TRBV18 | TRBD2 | ASSLAGGTDTQY
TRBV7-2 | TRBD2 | ASSPLPGGITDTQY
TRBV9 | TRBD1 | ASSVQGAGAYNSPLH
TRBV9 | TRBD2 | ASSGGGSTGELF
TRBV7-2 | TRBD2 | ASSLIGSSGGAFTDTQY
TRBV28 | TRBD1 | ASSFAGGPRNEKLF
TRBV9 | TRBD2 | ASSPLAGYNEQF
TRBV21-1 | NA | ASSKDRGQDEQY
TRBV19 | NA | ASSIDIWQRIKAF
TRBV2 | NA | ASIESRQETQY
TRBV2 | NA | ASRQGPEAF
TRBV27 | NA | AAKAVGSNQPQH
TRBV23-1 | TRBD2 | ASSLVAGCRTDTQY
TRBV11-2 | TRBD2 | ASSLARTSLDETQY
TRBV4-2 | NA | ASSFDRNYGYT
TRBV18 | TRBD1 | ASSPTGATNYGYT
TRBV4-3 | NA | ASSQARTEPNTGELF
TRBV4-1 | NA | ASSQEGGTGQETQY
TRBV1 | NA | TSSQIRLRRGPYNEQF
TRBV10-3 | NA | ATGGATNEKLF
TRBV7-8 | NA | ASSSRTVLNTEAF
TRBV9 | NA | ASSVAPGAYEQY
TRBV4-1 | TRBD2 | ASSQEGLAGTSYNEQF
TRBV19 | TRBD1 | ASSRQGLMSGNTIY
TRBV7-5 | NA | VRSLAGRGGGKNIQY
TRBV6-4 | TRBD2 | ASSPTGLGGAVEQY
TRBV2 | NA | ASSKRVAGYT
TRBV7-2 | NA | ASSPSGNEQY
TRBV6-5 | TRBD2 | ASRGLAGYSEQF
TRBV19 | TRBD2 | ASSAGTSGHTDTQY
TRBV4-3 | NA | ASSQDGRGPMNTEAF
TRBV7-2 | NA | ASTTGASGANVLT